This T cell receptor beta chain was documented in a study of T cell responses to AZD1222 COVID-19 vaccine. Second doses were pooled across both intervals (about 4 or about 12 weeks). Overall study results and limits: Of spike-specific TCRs, nearly half reportedly target regions left unmutated in variants. Donors, mostly white British, included more females; clonal diversity was possibly underestimated. Once two AZD1222 doses were given, Spike-specific TCR breadth and depth went up.

A word on this clone: Its antigen is unknown.

Germline CDR1 LGHDT, CDR2 YNNKEL (reference sequence). Trimming cost V 0 bases and J 4 bases, with 7 bases left between them. This CDR3 contains 14 residues. Profiled with immunoSEQ multiplex PCR; TCRdb holds only in-frame clones, not every one. The sample contains approximately 110,000 clones, 87% of which appear only once. The sequences come from peripheral blood, collected 28 days after the second AZD1222 dose. This clonotype was sampled from an adult who received the AZD1222 COVID-19 vaccine. V and J are TRBV3-1 (or the pseudogene TRBV3-2) and TRBJ1-5; D remains unclear. The CDR3 here is CASSQDLGNQPQHF. The CDR3 DNA reads TGTGCCAGCAGCCAAGATCTGGGGAATCAGCCCCAGCATTTT.